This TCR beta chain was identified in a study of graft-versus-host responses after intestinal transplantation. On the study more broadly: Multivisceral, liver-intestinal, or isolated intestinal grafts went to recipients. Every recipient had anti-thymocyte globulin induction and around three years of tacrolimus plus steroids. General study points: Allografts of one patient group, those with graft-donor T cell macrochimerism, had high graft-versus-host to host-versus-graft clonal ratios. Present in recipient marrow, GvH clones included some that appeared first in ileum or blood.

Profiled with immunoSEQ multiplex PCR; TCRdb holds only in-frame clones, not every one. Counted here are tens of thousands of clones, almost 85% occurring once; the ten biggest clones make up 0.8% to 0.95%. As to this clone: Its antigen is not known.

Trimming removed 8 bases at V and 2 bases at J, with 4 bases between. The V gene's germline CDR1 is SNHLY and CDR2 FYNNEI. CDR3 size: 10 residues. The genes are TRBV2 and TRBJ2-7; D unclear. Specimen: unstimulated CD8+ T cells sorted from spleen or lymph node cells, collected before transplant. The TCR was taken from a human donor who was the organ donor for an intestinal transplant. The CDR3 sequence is CASGTYEQYF. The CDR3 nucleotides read TGTGCCAGCGGGACCTACGAGCAGTACTTC.